The 18 T cell receptor beta chains below come from one sample, sequenced in a study of blood T cells in healthy people across ages. A second PCR of 7 to 11 cycles used a sample-barcoded 5' primer and a J-beta primer mix. TCRdb re-called the 5' RACE reads through MiXCR, storing one row per CDR3 protein. The data hold about 800,000 distinct CDR3 sequences, with roughly 25% observed a single time. These data also formed part of another study, on T cells of mothers and their children.

Specimen: blood. The receptors were sampled from a boy younger than 18 in good health.

The chain carries TRBV18 and TRBJ2-7; 9 bases match TRBD1. The germline V gene encodes CDR1 KGHSH and CDR2 LQKENI. The CDR3 is 15 residues long. The V gene end was trimmed by 2 bases and the J gene end by 5 bases; junction bases not matched to a gene: 7. Here the CDR3 DNA reads TGTGCCAGCTCACCAACCCCTAGGACAGGGGACGAGCAGTACTTC. Its protein is CASSPTPRTGDEQYF.

This clonotype has more than one count but fewer than ten. This chain links TRBV10-3 with TRBJ2-5; TRBD1 aligns across 11 bases. The J call may not be correct, given that the DNA end is closer to TRBJ2-1. The CDR3 covers 15 residues. CDR1 and CDR2 from the germline V gene are ENHRY and SYGVKD. Here the CDR3 reads CAISESGTGGNEQFF. The CDR3, as DNA: TGTGCCATCAGTGAGTCGGGGACAGGGGGCAATGAGCAGTTCTTC.

This clonotype has more than one count but fewer than ten. V gene TRBV29-1 combines with J gene TRBJ2-3, with D perhaps TRBD2 (6 bases). Trimming shortened V by 5 bases and J by 2 bases, and 11 bases separated the two germline ends. Germline CDR1 reads SQVTM; CDR2 reads ANQGSEA. The CDR3 has 13 amino acids. CDR3: CSVLSGNTDTQYF. CDR3 DNA: TGCAGCGTTCTTAGCGGAAACACAGATACGCAGTATTTT.

This clonotype has at least ten counts. The chain links TRBV10-2 to TRBJ1-5, with 8 bases identical to TRBD1. Trimming took 6 bases from V and 1 from J; bases not matched to a gene: 2. Per the germline V gene, CDR1 is WSHSY and CDR2 is SAAADI. The length of the CDR3 is 14 residues. In DNA form, the CDR3 reads TGCGCCAGCAGGGGGGACAGGAGCAATCAGCCCCAGCATTTT. This sequence encodes CASRGDRSNQPQHF.

This clonotype was counted a few times. The V and J genes are TRBV9 and TRBJ2-1; the match to TRBD2 covers 12 bases. The CDR3 spans 17 residues. V shed 4 bases and J 0 bases; nucleotides not matched to a gene: 5. Germline V gives CDR1 SGDLS, CDR2 YYNGEE. For the CDR3, the DNA is TGTGCCAGCAGCTCCCGACTAGCGGGGGACTCCTACAATGAGCAGTTCTTC. This gives the protein CASSSRLAGDSYNEQFF.

The chain joins TRBV4-2 to TRBJ2-1; 9 positions match TRBD2. The J call may be mistaken, given a closer DNA end match to TRBJ2-7. This CDR3 region has 15 residues. In germline, CDR1 is LGHNA, CDR2 YNFKEQ. Here the CDR3 reads CASSPRQGLAGEQYF. The CDR3 DNA sequence: TGTGCCAGCAGCCCTAGGCAGGGACTAGCTGGCGAGCAGTACTTC.

This chain links TRBV7-2 with TRBJ2-3; D might be TRBD2 (7 bases). The CDR3 totals 16 residues. Germline V lookup: CDR1 SGHTA, CDR2 FQGNSA. Trimming removed 6 bases from V and 4 bases from J, with 20 bases in between. The CDR3 DNA is TGTGCCAGCAGACTTGTCTCTGGGGGGGCGGCAGATACGCAGTATTTT. Residues: CASRLVSGGAADTQYF.

The V gene is TRBV10-3, the J gene TRBJ2-1, with D tentatively TRBD2 (6 bases). V was cut by 4 bases and J by 1 base, with 23 bases left in between. The CDR3 loop spans 19 amino acids. The V gene's germline CDR1 is ENHRY and CDR2 SYGVKD. CDR3 protein: CAISGPREVSGPSYNEQFF. The CDR3 DNA is TGTGCCATCAGTGGCCCCAGGGAGGTCAGCGGTCCATCCTACAATGAGCAGTTCTTC.

This chain joins TRBV6-5 and TRBJ2-4; D unclear. The V end lost 0 bases, the J end lost 4 bases, and 4 bases lay between the germline ends. Germline V gives CDR1 MNHEY, CDR2 SVGAGI. CDR3 length equals 13 residues. CDR3 sequence: CASSYSSKNIQYF. CDR3 coding DNA: TGTGCCAGCAGTTACTCGAGTAAAAACATTCAGTACTTC.

This clonotype has a handful of counts. The V and J genes are TRBV7-9 and TRBJ2-7, with unresolved D. CDR1 SEHNR and CDR2 FQNEAQ come from the germline V gene (reference sequence). V was trimmed by 4 bases and J by 2 bases, leaving 6 bases between them. The CDR3 runs 12 residues. The CDR3, as DNA: TGTGCCAGCAGCTCGGTACCCTACGAGCAGTACTTC. Encoded protein: CASSSVPYEQYF.

This clonotype has just a few counts. The chain uses TRBV6-6 and TRBJ2-1; 8 nucleotides agree with TRBD2. Germline V lookup: CDR1 MNHNY, CDR2 SVGAGI (reference sequence). There are 13 residues in the CDR3. CDR3 loop: CAAAGGSYNEQFF. CDR3 nucleotides: TGTGCGGCGGCGGGGGGTTCCTACAATGAGCAGTTCTTC.

This clonotype appeared a few times. The junction departs from germline at one end; a sequencing error may be responsible. The V and J genes are TRBV14 and TRBJ2-1; possibly TRBD1 or TRBD2 for D (6 bases each). The end of the DNA is better explained by TRBJ2-7, so the J call may be wrong. This CDR3 is 15 amino acids long. Per germline, CDR1 SGHDN and CDR2 FVKESK. The CDR3 here is CASSRRGTSSYEQYF. CDR3 in DNA: TGTGCCAGCAGCCGCCGGGGGACATCCTCCTATGAGCAGTACTTC.

V is TRBV4-1 and J is TRBJ2-7; 7 nucleotides align to TRBD1. There are 16 residues in the CDR3. CDR1 and CDR2 from the germline V gene are MGHRA and YSYEKL. V lost 0 bases and J lost 2; bases outside the gene matches: 7. Here the CDR3 reads CASSQEDGTVAYEQYF. CDR3 nucleotides: TGCGCCAGCAGCCAAGAAGACGGGACAGTCGCCTACGAGCAGTACTTC.

The genes are TRBV12-3 or TRBV12-4 and TRBJ1-5; D gene ambiguous. V lost 6 bases to trimming and J lost 7 bases, with 10 bases between them. This CDR3 is built from 12 residues. The CDR3 sequence is CASSSGVQPQHF. The DNA of the CDR3 is TGTGCCAGCAGCTCCGGGGTACAGCCCCAGCATTTT.

This chain uses TRBV29-1 with TRBJ2-7; the match to TRBD2 covers 7 bases. J was trimmed by 1 base and V by 3 bases; bases with no gene match: 3. CDR1 and CDR2 (germline): SQVTM, ANQGSEA. The CDR3 sequence is 13 residues long. The CDR3 protein is CSVEGRESYEQYF. In DNA form, the CDR3 reads TGCAGCGTTGAGGGGAGGGAATCCTACGAGCAGTACTTC.

This clonotype was observed a handful of times. The chain carries TRBV20-1 and TRBJ2-7; 14 bases are shared with TRBD2. Germline trimming cut 3 bases from V and 4 bases from J; bases unmatched to any gene: 8. CDR3 length equals 16 residues. Germline V gene lookup returns CDR1 DFQATT and CDR2 SNEGSKA (reference sequence). This CDR3 reads CSASSIRLAGGYEQYF. The DNA for the CDR3 is TGCAGTGCTAGTTCAATTCGACTAGCGGGAGGGTACGAGCAGTACTTC.

V gene TRBV4-3 combines with J gene TRBJ2-5, with 7 bases identical to TRBD1. V lost 3 bases to trimming and J lost 1 base; unmatched junction nucleotides: 5. The germline V gene has CDR1 LGHNA and CDR2 YSLEER. CDR3 length: 15 amino acids. The CDR3, as DNA: TGCGCCAGCAGCCACGCCTGGGACAGCCAAGAGACCCAGTACTTC. Amino acid sequence: CASSHAWDSQETQYF.

The chain carries TRBV7-9 and TRBJ2-3; a possible D gene is TRBD2 (6 bases). This CDR3 is 16 amino acids long. V was pared by 2 bases and J by 2 bases, with 14 bases between. Germline lookup yields CDR1 SEHNR and CDR2 FQNEAQ (reference sequence). CDR3 in amino acids: CASSLIAGRVTDTQYF. The CDR3 nucleotides are TGTGCCAGCAGCTTAATCGCGGGAAGGGTCACAGATACGCAGTATTTT.